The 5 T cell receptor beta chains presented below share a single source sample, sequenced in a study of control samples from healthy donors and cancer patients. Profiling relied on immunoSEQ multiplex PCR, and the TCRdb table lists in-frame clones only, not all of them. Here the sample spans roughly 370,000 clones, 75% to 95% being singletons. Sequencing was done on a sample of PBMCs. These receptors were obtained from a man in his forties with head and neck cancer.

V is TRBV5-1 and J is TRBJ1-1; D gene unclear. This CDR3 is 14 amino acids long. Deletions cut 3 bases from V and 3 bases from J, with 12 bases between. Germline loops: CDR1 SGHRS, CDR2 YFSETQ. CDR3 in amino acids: CASSSYESYTEAFF. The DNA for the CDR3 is TGCGCCAGCAGCTCTTACGAGTCGTACACTGAAGCTTTCTTT.

The CDR3 nucleotides read TGTGCCAGCAGTCCCTCAGGGTTTTGGGGACCAGTCACAGATACGCAGTATTTT. Translating it yields CASSPSGFWGPVTDTQYF. The genes are TRBV28 and TRBJ2-3; tentatively, D is TRBD1 or TRBD2 (5 bases each). The CDR3 sequence is 18 residues long. Germline assignment: CDR1 MDHEN and CDR2 SYDVKM. With 5 bases removed from V and 2 bases from J, the gap between germline ends came to 23 bases.

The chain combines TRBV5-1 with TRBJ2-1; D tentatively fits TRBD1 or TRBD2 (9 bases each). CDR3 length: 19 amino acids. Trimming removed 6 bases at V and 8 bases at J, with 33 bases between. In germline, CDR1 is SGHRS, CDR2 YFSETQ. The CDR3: CASTIQGQGGLARSYEQFF. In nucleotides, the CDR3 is TGCGCCAGCACCATACAGGGACAGGGTGGACTAGCGAGGTCCTATGAGCAGTTCTTC.

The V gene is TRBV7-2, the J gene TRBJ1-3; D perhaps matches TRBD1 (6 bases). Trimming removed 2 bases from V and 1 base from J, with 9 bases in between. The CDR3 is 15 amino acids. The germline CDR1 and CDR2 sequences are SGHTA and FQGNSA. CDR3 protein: CASSLFRGSGNTIYF. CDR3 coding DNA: TGTGCCAGCAGCTTATTCAGGGGATCTGGAAACACCATATATTTT.

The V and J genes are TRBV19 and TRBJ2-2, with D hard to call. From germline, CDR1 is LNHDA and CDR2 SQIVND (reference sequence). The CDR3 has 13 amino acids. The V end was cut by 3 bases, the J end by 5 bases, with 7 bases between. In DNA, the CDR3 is TGTGCCAGTAGTATTTGGGGAACCGGGGAGCTGTTTTTT. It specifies CASSIWGTGELFF.